A single sample gave rise to the 22 T cell receptor beta chains below, sequenced in a study of graft-versus-host responses after intestinal transplantation. Their recognized antigens are unknown. The method was immunoSEQ multiplex PCR; TCRdb's version includes in-frame clones alone and lacks a portion of them. The sample has 130,000 to 150,000 clones, about nine tenths seen once; the top ten hold roughly 0.19%. Material: unstimulated CD4+ T cells sorted from spleen or lymph node cells, obtained before intestinal transplant. The receptors here all came from a human donor who received an intestinal transplant.

The V and J genes are TRBV5-5 and TRBJ1-1; TRBD1 matches 7 bases. J lost 5 bases, V lost 2 bases, and 9 bases had no gene match. Germline V gene sequence: CDR1 SGHKS, CDR2 YYEKEE (reference sequence). This CDR3 has 15 residues. This CDR3 is CASSLTTGSSTEAFF. In DNA, the CDR3 is TGTGCCAGCAGCTTAACGACAGGGTCGAGTACTGAAGCTTTCTTT.

The chain carries TRBV28 and TRBJ2-7; possible D gene TRBD1, 6 bases. The ends were cut back, 6 bases at V and 5 bases at J, with 17 bases in the middle. CDR3 length equals 14 residues. The germline CDR1 and CDR2 sequences are MDHEN and SYDVKM. The CDR3 region is CASSPAGVANEQYF. CDR3 coding DNA: TGTGCCAGCAGCCCTGCAGGGGTGGCAAACGAGCAGTACTTC.

This chain connects TRBV5-1 to TRBJ2-7, with 7 bases fitting TRBD2. Germline loops: CDR1 SGHRS, CDR2 YFSETQ. The CDR3 contains 14 residues. The J segment lost 2 bases and the V segment lost 2 bases, leaving 4 bases of the junction unmatched. Here the CDR3 DNA reads TGCGCCAGCAGCTTCGGCGGGAGAGCCTACGAGCAGTACTTC. Amino acids: CASSFGGRAYEQYF.

The chain carries TRBV2 and TRBJ1-6; D remains ambiguous. Trimming shortened V by 5 bases and J by 7 bases, and 9 bases separated the two germline ends. CDR1 and CDR2 (germline): SNHLY, FYNNEI. CDR3 length: 13 residues. In nucleotides, the CDR3 is TGTGCCAGCAGTACAAGCGGCAATTCACCCCTCCACTTT. Encoded protein: CASSTSGNSPLHF.

The sample holds one count of this clone. The V and J genes are TRBV7-8 and TRBJ2-2; TRBD1 aligns across 7 bases. This CDR3 has 20 amino acids. Per the germline V gene, CDR1 is SGHVS and CDR2 is FQNEAQ. V shed 4 bases, J shed 4 bases, and the junction held 21 bases outside the gene matches. The CDR3 DNA reads TGTGCCAGCAGCTCCGCACCCCTCGCCCCGGGACAGAAAATCACCGGGGAGCTGTTTTTT. Translation gives CASSSAPLAPGQKITGELFF.

The V and J genes are TRBV28 and TRBJ1-2, with D tentatively TRBD1 (5 bases). The ends were cut back, 5 bases at V and 4 bases at J, with 14 bases in the middle. The CDR3 totals 14 residues. The germline gives CDR1 MDHEN, CDR2 SYDVKM. CDR3 sequence reads: CASSVGGGGYGYTF. The CDR3 nucleotides read TGTGCCAGCAGTGTCGGCGGGGGTGGCTATGGCTACACCTTC.

V and J are TRBV7-9 and TRBJ2-7, with D tentatively TRBD2 (6 bases). CDR1 is SEHNR and CDR2 is FQNEAQ in the germline V gene (reference sequence). CDR3 size: 14 residues. Trimming took 3 bases from V and 1 from J, leaving 10 bases between them. In DNA, the CDR3 is TGTGCCAGCAGCTTGGAGGGAGTTTCCTACGAGCAGTACTTC. It translates to CASSLEGVSYEQYF. The whole variable domain, filled in from reference TRBV7-9 and TRBJ2-7, reads DTGVSQNPRHKITKRGQNVTFRCDPISEHNRLYWYRQTLGQGPEFLTYFQNEAQLEKSRLLSDRFSAERPKGSFSTLEIQRTEQGDSAMYLCASSLEGVSYEQYFGPGTRLTVT.

The chain joins TRBV7-2 to TRBJ2-1, with 8 nucleotides matching TRBD1. The junction had 8 bases not matched to a gene; V was cut back by 5 bases and J by 5 bases. Looked up from germline, CDR1 is SGHTA and CDR2 is FQGNSA. The CDR3 is 15 residues long. As DNA, the CDR3 is TGTGCCAGCAGCGCCCGACAGGGGATTAACAATGAGCAGTTCTTC. Residues: CASSARQGINNEQFF.

The chain joins TRBV28 to TRBJ2-1; D unresolved. Trimming took off 4 bases at V and 7 bases at J, with 14 bases between the two ends. The CDR3 sequence is 14 residues long. The germline V gene has CDR1 MDHEN and CDR2 SYDVKM. CDR3: CASSSTFRSNEQFF. The CDR3 DNA reads as TGTGCCAGCAGTTCTACTTTTAGGTCTAATGAGCAGTTCTTC.

The CDR3 protein is CATTYVGTDTQYF. The DNA of the CDR3 is TGTGCCACAACCTACGTTGGGACGGATACGCAGTATTTT. The V call is TRBV5-4, the J call TRBJ2-3; either TRBD1 or TRBD2 may fit D (5 bases each). The CDR3 spans 13 residues. V was cut by 9 bases and J by 6 bases, with 17 bases left in between. The germline V gene encodes CDR1 SGHNT and CDR2 YYREEE (reference sequence).

J is TRBJ2-3 and V is TRBV6-1; no clear D. V was cut by 4 bases and J by 0 bases, with 8 bases left in between. The CDR3 consists of 14 residues. CDR1 is MNHNS, CDR2 SASEGT, per germline. The CDR3 sequence: CASSVDLSTDTQYF. For the CDR3, the DNA is TGTGCCAGCAGTGTGGACCTTAGCACAGATACGCAGTATTTT.

This chain uses TRBV14 with TRBJ2-3; D remains ambiguous. V was cut by 1 base and J by 1 base, with 15 bases left in between. This CDR3 has 17 residues. Per the germline V gene, CDR1 is SGHDN and CDR2 is FVKESK. CDR3 protein: CASSQGPGPYGTDTQYF. CDR3 in DNA: TGTGCCAGCAGCCAAGGCCCCGGACCGTATGGCACAGATACGCAGTATTTT.

This clone was found once. The chain has TRBV11-2 and TRBJ2-3; D is unresolved. V lost 6 bases and J 1 base, leaving 17 bases between the germline ends. The CDR3 covers 16 residues. Germline assignment: CDR1 SGHAT and CDR2 FQNNGV. CDR3: CASSSLGLTRTDTQYF. The CDR3 DNA is TGTGCCAGCAGTTCCCTAGGGCTCACTCGCACAGATACGCAGTATTTT. Full variable domain (remainder filled in from reference TRBV11-2 and TRBJ2-3): EAGVAQSPRYKIIEKRQSVAFWCNPISGHATLYWYQQILGQGPKLLIQFQNNGVVDDSQLPKDRFSAERLKGVDSTLKIQPAKLEDSAVYLCASSSLGLTRTDTQYFGPGTRLTVL.

The V and J genes are TRBV19 and TRBJ2-1, with 12 bases lining up with TRBD2. Germline-derived CDR1 and CDR2 are LNHDA and SQIVND (reference sequence). The CDR3 consists of 16 residues. The V segment lost 6 bases and the J segment 4 bases; nucleotides outside the gene matches: 7. The CDR3 bases are TGTGCCAGTAGCCTGACTAGCGGGAGCCTATACAATGAGCAGTTCTTC. This translates into CASSLTSGSLYNEQFF.

The V and J genes are TRBV28 and TRBJ2-7; the D gene is possibly TRBD2 (6 bases). Germline values: CDR1 MDHEN, CDR2 SYDVKM. V dropped 10 bases and J dropped 3 bases, with 16 bases sitting between them. The CDR3 covers 13 residues. CDR3 coding DNA: TGTGCCACCGGGGGAGGTGCATACTACGAGCAGTACTTC. Protein product: CATGGGAYYEQYF.

This chain uses TRBV28 with TRBJ1-5; perhaps TRBD1 as D (6 bases). V lost 7 bases to trimming and J lost 0 bases, with 10 bases between them. Germline-derived CDR1 and CDR2 are MDHEN and SYDVKM. This CDR3 is 14 amino acids long. The CDR3 nucleotides are TGTGCCAGCATTCGGGGGGCTAGCAATCAGCCCCAGCATTTT. This encodes CASIRGASNQPQHF.

This clone was seen once. The rearrangement joins TRBV5-1 to TRBJ2-5; D remains unclear. The length of the CDR3 is 14 residues. Germline CDR1 and CDR2: SGHRS and YFSETQ. The V end was cut by 2 bases, the J end by 3 bases, with 11 bases between. The CDR3 DNA reads as TGCGCCAGCAGCTTAGAAGGTTTCGAAGAGACCCAGTACTTC. Protein sequence: CASSLEGFEETQYF.

The rearrangement uses TRBV28 and TRBJ1-4, with a possible D match to TRBD1 (6 bases). Trimming left V 7 bases short and J 6 bases short, with 12 bases between. The CDR3 consists of 13 residues. Germline V CDR1 and CDR2: MDHEN, SYDVKM. CDR3 protein: CASTDRIYEKLFF. CDR3 sequence (DNA): TGTGCCAGCACCGACAGGATCTATGAAAAACTGTTTTTT. Looking up the rest from reference TRBV28 and TRBJ1-4 gives the full variable domain: DVKVTQSSRYLVKRTGEKVFLECVQDMDHENMFWYRQDPGLGLRLIYFSYDVKMKEKGDIPEGYSVSREKKERFSLILESASTNQTSMYLCASTDRIYEKLFFGSGTQLSVL.

The rearrangement joins TRBV7-2 to TRBJ2-5, with D possibly TRBD2 on 6 matching bases. This CDR3 comprises 14 residues. V was shortened by 1 base and J by 6 bases, with 12 bases between the two germline ends. Germline CDR1 reads SGHTA; CDR2 reads FQGNSA. CDR3: CASSLVPGEQTQYF. Written as DNA, the CDR3 is TGTGCCAGCAGCTTAGTTCCGGGGGAGCAGACCCAGTACTTC.

The chain is built from TRBV19 and TRBJ1-2, with unresolved D. The V end lost 6 bases, the J end lost 4 bases, and 3 bases lay between the germline ends. Germline CDR1 LNHDA, CDR2 SQIVND (reference sequence). The CDR3 spans 10 residues. CDR3 in DNA: TGTGCCAGTAGGGGCTATGGCTACACCTTC. Encoded protein: CASRGYGYTF.

The chain has TRBV5-8 and TRBJ2-5, with 8 bases aligning to TRBD1. Germline V gene data show CDR1 as SGHTS and CDR2 as YDEGEE. The CDR3 is 15 amino acids. Unmatched junction bases numbered 4, after V lost 1 base and J lost 2 bases. The CDR3: CASSLPGQGQETQYF. The CDR3 DNA reads as TGTGCCAGCAGCTTGCCCGGACAGGGACAAGAGACCCAGTACTTC.

The V and J genes are TRBV5-1 and TRBJ1-4; D is perhaps TRBD1 (5 bases). Looked up from germline, CDR1 is SGHRS and CDR2 is YFSETQ. The V gene lost 2 bases and the J gene lost 0 bases, with 8 bases spanning the gap. The CDR3 totals 15 residues. The CDR3 reads CASSFLGATNEKLFF. Written as DNA, the CDR3 is TGCGCCAGCAGCTTTCTAGGGGCAACTAATGAAAAACTGTTTTTT.